Presented here are 21 T cell receptor beta chains from one specimen sequenced in a study of post-analysis software for immune sequencing data. Study-wide results and limits: Higher frequency in patients than in controls was seen for about five TRBV segments, with TRBV5-6, TRBV5-1 and TRBV20-1 among them.

These TCRs' antigens remain unknown. cDNA libraries of TCR beta carried unique molecular identifiers. TCRdb reprocessed the PCR reads via MiXCR and lists one record per CDR3 protein. The repertoire holds about 430,000 distinct CDR3 sequences, approximately 39% seen once, with less than 10% in the top ten. The sequenced material came from blood. These receptors came from a girl aged 2 to 10 with multiple sclerosis.

The rearrangement joins TRBV6-6 to TRBJ2-7, with TRBD1 identical over 10 bases. The trim removed 5 bases at V and 4 bases at J, leaving 8 bases unmatched. The CDR3 covers 15 residues. CDR1 and CDR2 from the germline V gene are MNHNY and SVGAGI (reference sequence). CDR3 bases: TGTGCCAGCAGTACTACGGGACAGGGGACATACGAGCAGTACTTC. It is translated as CASSTTGQGTYEQYF.

This clonotype was observed a few times. The chain uses TRBV24-1 and TRBJ1-2, with D uncertain. The CDR3 consists of 12 residues. Germline V lookup: CDR1 KGHDR, CDR2 SFDVKD. V was cut by 1 base and J by 8 bases, with 7 bases left in between. The CDR3 sequence: CATSDFGLGYTF. CDR3 in DNA: TGTGCCACCAGTGATTTTGGTCTCGGCTACACCTTC.

The chain links TRBV6-1 to TRBJ1-2; tentative D call: TRBD1 (6 bases). V shed 6 bases and J shed 7 bases, with 18 bases lying between them. Germline V CDR1 and CDR2: MNHNS, SASEGT. The CDR3 totals 14 residues. CDR3 DNA sequence: TGTGCCAGCAGAAATCCCCAGGGGTTTGGTGGCTACACCTTC. Its translation: CASRNPQGFGGYTF.

In its sample, this clonotype was seen a few times. The gene calls are TRBV6-1 and TRBJ2-1, with D perhaps TRBD1 or TRBD2 (5 bases each). V was trimmed by 0 bases and J by 5 bases, leaving 14 bases between them. The CDR3 has 16 residues. Germline CDR1 MNHNS, CDR2 SASEGT. CDR3 in amino acids: CASSEAPGTVNNEQFF. CDR3 nucleotides: TGTGCCAGCAGTGAAGCCCCCGGGACGGTCAACAATGAGCAGTTCTTC.

There are a few counts of this clonotype. The chain recombines TRBV28 with TRBJ2-7; weak D call: TRBD1 (7 bases). Trimming left V 5 bases short and J 0 bases short, with 14 bases between. CDR1 and CDR2 (germline): MDHEN, SYDVKM. CDR3 length equals 15 residues. CDR3 residues: CASSKNRGLSYEQYF. For the CDR3, the DNA is TGTGCCAGCAGTAAGAACAGGGGACTCTCCTACGAGCAGTACTTC.

V and J are TRBV20-1 and TRBJ2-5, with 8 bases matching TRBD2. The V segment lost 3 bases and the J segment 2 bases; nucleotides outside the gene matches: 11. The V gene's germline CDR1 is DFQATT and CDR2 SNEGSKA (reference sequence). The CDR3 spans 16 residues. The CDR3: CSARTWGAGVQETQYF. The CDR3 DNA sequence: TGCAGTGCTAGGACCTGGGGAGCGGGGGTTCAAGAGACCCAGTACTTC.

This clonotype was detected a few times. The V and J genes are TRBV5-1 and TRBJ2-1; D possibly matches TRBD1 or TRBD2 (7 bases each). Germline V gene data show CDR1 as SGHRS and CDR2 as YFSETQ. V shed 6 bases and J shed 4 bases, with 20 bases lying between them. CDR3 length: 16 amino acids. The DNA for the CDR3 is TGCGCCAGCAAACAAACCCGACAGGGAGGGTACAATGAGCAGTTCTTC. Its translation is CASKQTRQGGYNEQFF.

The chain joins TRBV19 to TRBJ2-5, with no clear D. The CDR3 spans 14 residues. The germline gives CDR1 LNHDA, CDR2 SQIVND (reference sequence). With 3 bases removed from V and 11 bases from J, the gap between germline ends came to 19 bases. In DNA form, the CDR3 reads TGTGCCAGTAGTATTACGGCGGCCAACAATGAGCAGTACTTC. It is translated as CASSITAANNEQYF.

This clonotype was counted between two and nine times. The CDR3 region has the DNA TGTGCCATCTTTAGGGCCTCTAATGAAAAACTGTTTTTT. Translation gives CAIFRASNEKLFF. The gene calls are TRBV10-3 and TRBJ1-4; D remains ambiguous. V lost 8 bases and J 3 bases, leaving 10 bases between the germline ends. The CDR3 runs 13 residues. Germline V gene lookup returns CDR1 ENHRY and CDR2 SYGVKD.

This clonotype turned up a few times. The chain is built from TRBV6-2 or TRBV6-3 and TRBJ2-1; 12 bases agree with TRBD2. V lost 5 bases, J lost 3 bases, and 11 bases stayed unmatched. Germline CDR1 is MNHEY and CDR2 is SVGEGT. This CDR3 has 18 residues. CDR3: CASSPHTTSGRNYNEQFF. For the CDR3, the DNA is TGTGCCAGCAGTCCTCACACGACTAGCGGGAGAAACTACAATGAGCAGTTCTTC.

The chain carries TRBV27 and TRBJ2-7; no definite D call. The CDR3 runs to 15 residues. CDR1 and CDR2 (germline): MNHEY, SMNVEV (reference sequence). The germline V and J ends were trimmed by 3 bases and 0 bases, with 12 bases remaining between them. Written as DNA, the CDR3 is TGTGCCAGCAGTTTCTATCCGAGGAGCTCCTACGAGCAGTACTTC. This codes for CASSFYPRSSYEQYF.

This clonotype was recorded a few times. The chain employs TRBV7-9 and TRBJ2-5; D unclear. Between the trimmed V and J ends, which lost 5 bases and 1 base, there was a span of 14 bases. Germline CDR1 and CDR2: SEHNR and FQNEAQ (reference sequence). The CDR3 consists of 15 residues. The CDR3 here is CASSPLTPAQETQYF. The DNA for the CDR3 is TGTGCCAGCAGCCCCCTCACCCCTGCCCAAGAGACCCAGTACTTC.

The rearrangement joins TRBV29-1 to TRBJ1-2, with D possibly TRBD1 on 5 matching bases. The CDR3 contains 13 residues. Trimming removed 6 bases at V and 0 bases at J, with 11 bases between. Germline V gene data show CDR1 as SQVTM and CDR2 as ANQGSEA. The CDR3 DNA follows: TGCAGCGTCGGACACTTAGCTAACTATGGCTACACCTTC. As protein: CSVGHLANYGYTF. Full variable domain (outside the CDR3, taken from reference TRBV29-1 and TRBJ1-2): SAVISQKPSRDICQRGTSLTIQCQVDSQVTMMFWYRQQPGQSLTLIATANQGSEATYESGFVIDKFPISRPNLTFSTLTVSNMSPEDSSIYLCSVGHLANYGYTFGSGTRLTVV.

The rearrangement links TRBV12-3 or TRBV12-4 to TRBJ2-1, with 9 bases that match TRBD2. The CDR3 has 14 residues. The V and J ends lost 7 bases and 0 bases, in that order; junction bases with no gene match: 1. The CDR3 DNA follows: TGTGCCAGCAATAGCGGGAGCTCCTACAATGAGCAGTTCTTC. It specifies CASNSGSSYNEQFF.

This rearrangement joins TRBV18 to TRBJ2-1; no clear D gene. V was shortened by 3 bases and J by 0 bases, with 12 bases between the two germline ends. The CDR3 contains 16 residues. CDR1 and CDR2 (germline): KGHSH, LQKENI. CDR3 sequence reads: CASSPLRISSYNEQFF. CDR3 DNA sequence: TGTGCCAGCTCACCCCTAAGGATTAGCTCCTACAATGAGCAGTTCTTC.

This chain joins TRBV6-5 and TRBJ2-7; D remains ambiguous. This CDR3 comprises 13 residues. From germline, CDR1 is MNHEY and CDR2 SVGAGI. V lost 5 bases to trimming and J lost 6 bases, with 14 bases between them. CDR3 DNA: TGTGCCAGCAGTACCCCCACCGCGCTCGAGCAGTACTTC. Translated, it gives CASSTPTALEQYF.

In this sample, this clonotype turned up a few times. The chain links TRBV5-1 to TRBJ2-4; 8 nucleotides align to TRBD1. This CDR3 has 15 residues. The V and J ends lost 5 bases and 8 bases, in that order; junction bases with no gene match: 12. The germline V gene has CDR1 SGHRS and CDR2 YFSETQ. The CDR3 region is CASRPRQGRWDIQYF. In nucleotides, the CDR3 is TGCGCCAGCAGGCCCCGACAGGGGAGGTGGGACATTCAGTACTTC.

The chain uses TRBV5-1 and TRBJ2-1; no clear D gene. The end of the DNA is better explained by TRBJ2-7, so the J call may be wrong. The CDR3 runs 14 residues. Germline V lookup: CDR1 SGHRS, CDR2 YFSETQ. CDR3 sequence (DNA): TGCGCCAGCAGCTCTGGGGTAGGCCCCAATGAGCAGTACTTC. Protein sequence: CASSSGVGPNEQYF.

The chain couples TRBV29-1 to TRBJ2-7; D possibly corresponds to TRBD1 (6 bases). TRBJ2-5 matches the DNA end more closely, so the J call is doubtful. The germline gives CDR1 SQVTM, CDR2 ANQGSEA. The CDR3 spans 13 residues. The chain's CDR3 is CSVDGNQGETQYF. The CDR3 DNA reads as TGCAGCGTTGATGGGAACCAGGGGGAGACCCAGTACTTC.

The sample holds a few counts of this clonotype. The CDR3 DNA reads as TGTGCCAGCAGCTTGGGGGGGAGTGGGAATGAGCAGTTCTTC. This encodes CASSLGGSGNEQFF. The J gene is TRBJ2-1, the V gene TRBV5-6; TRBD1 or TRBD2 may be the D gene (5 bases each). Trimming cost V 0 bases and J 7 bases, with 11 bases left between them. CDR3 length: 14 residues. Germline V CDR1 and CDR2: SGHDT, YYEEEE. The variable domain in full, with the rest retrieved from reference TRBV5-6 and TRBJ2-1, is DAGVTQSPTHLIKTRGQQVTLRCSPKSGHDTVSWYQQALGQGPQFIFQYYEEEERQRGNFPDRFSGHQFPNYSSELNVNALLLGDSALYLCASSLGGSGNEQFFGPGTRLTVL.

This chain uses TRBV2 with TRBJ2-5; 9 bases line up with TRBD1. Judging by the DNA end, TRBJ2-7 fits better; the J call may be wrong. The germline V gene encodes CDR1 SNHLY and CDR2 FYNNEI. The CDR3 consists of 14 residues. In DNA form, the CDR3 reads TGTGCCAGCAGTGGGGGGACAGGGTTCGACGAGCAGTACTTC. Encoded protein: CASSGGTGFDEQYF.